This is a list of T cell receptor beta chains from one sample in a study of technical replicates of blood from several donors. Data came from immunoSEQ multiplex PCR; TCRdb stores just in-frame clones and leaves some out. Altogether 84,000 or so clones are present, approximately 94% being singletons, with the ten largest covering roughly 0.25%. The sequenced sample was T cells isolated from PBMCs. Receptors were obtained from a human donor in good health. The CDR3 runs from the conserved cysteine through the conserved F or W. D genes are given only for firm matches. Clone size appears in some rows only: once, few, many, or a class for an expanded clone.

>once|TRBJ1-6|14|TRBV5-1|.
CASSLTGLDSPLHF
TGCGCCAGCAGCTTGACAGGGTTGGATTCACCCCTCCACTTT
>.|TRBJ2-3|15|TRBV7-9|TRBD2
CASSLTSGRTDTQYF
TGTGCCAGCAGCTTGACTAGCGGACGCACAGATACGCAGTATTTT
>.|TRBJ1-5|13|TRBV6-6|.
CASMTGDNQPQHF
TGTGCCAGCATGACGGGGGACAATCAGCCCCAGCATTTT
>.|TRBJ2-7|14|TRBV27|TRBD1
CASKGQGGYYEQYF
TGTGCCAGCAAGGGACAGGGAGGGTACTACGAGCAGTACTTC
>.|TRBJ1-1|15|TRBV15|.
CATSRDPTGNTEAFF
TGTGCCACCAGCAGGGACCCGACAGGGAACACTGAAGCTTTCTTT
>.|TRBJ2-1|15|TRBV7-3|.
CASSTTRGAYNEQFF
TGTGCCAGCAGCACTACTAGAGGCGCCTACAATGAGCAGTTCTTC
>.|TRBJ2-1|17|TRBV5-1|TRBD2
CASSRTSGRIAYNEQFF
TGCGCCAGCAGCAGGACTAGCGGGAGGATAGCCTACAATGAGCAGTTCTTC
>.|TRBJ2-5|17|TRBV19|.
CASSITPRTAVEGTQYF
TGTGCCAGTAGTATCACCCCCCGGACAGCCGTCGAAGGGACCCAGTACTTC
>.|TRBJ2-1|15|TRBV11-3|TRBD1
CASSFGDRGLNEQFF
TGTGCCAGCAGCTTTGGGGACAGGGGGCTTAATGAGCAGTTCTTC
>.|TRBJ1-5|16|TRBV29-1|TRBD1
CSVLFSDRDSNQPQHF
TGCAGCGTCCTCTTTTCGGACAGGGATAGCAATCAGCCCCAGCATTTT
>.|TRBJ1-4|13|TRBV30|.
CAWSVSDLEKLFF
TGTGCCTGGAGTGTTTCGGACTTAGAAAAACTGTTTTTT
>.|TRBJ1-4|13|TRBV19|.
CASTLGQTEKLFF
TGTGCCAGCACGTTGGGTCAGACAGAAAAACTGTTTTTT
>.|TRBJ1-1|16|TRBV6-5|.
CASSYGGSLGRTEAFF
TGTGCCAGCAGTTACGGAGGTAGCCTAGGTCGCACTGAAGCTTTCTTT
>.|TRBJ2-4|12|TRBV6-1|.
CASNEEINIQYF
TGTGCCAGCAATGAGGAGATCAACATTCAGTACTTC
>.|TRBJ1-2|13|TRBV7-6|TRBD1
CASSLRQGGSYTF
TGTGCCAGCAGCTTAAGACAGGGTGGAAGCTACACCTTC
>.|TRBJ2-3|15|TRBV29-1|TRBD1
CSVGSRTGATDTQYF
TGCAGCGTTGGGTCCCGGACAGGGGCCACAGATACGCAGTATTTT
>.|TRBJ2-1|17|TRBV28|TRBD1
CASTMHKGTASYNEQFF
TGTGCCAGCACAATGCATAAGGGGACAGCCTCCTACAATGAGCAGTTCTTC
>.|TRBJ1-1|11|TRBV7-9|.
CASSPGGEAFF
TGTGCCAGCAGCCCGGGTGGTGAAGCTTTCTTT
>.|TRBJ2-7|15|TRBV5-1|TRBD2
CASSLGGGQAYEQYF
TGCGCCAGCAGCTTGGGCGGGGGTCAGGCCTACGAGCAGTACTTC
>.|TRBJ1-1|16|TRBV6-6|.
CASSYGASGWETEAFF
TGTGCCAGCAGTTACGGCGCCTCGGGATGGGAGACTGAAGCTTTCTTT
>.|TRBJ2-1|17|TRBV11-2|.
CASRVTEGKGSYNEQFF
TGTGCCAGCCGCGTGACGGAAGGGAAGGGGTCCTACAATGAGCAGTTCTTC
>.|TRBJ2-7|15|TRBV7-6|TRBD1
CASSSTGTGSNEQYF
TGTGCCAGCAGCTCAACCGGGACAGGGTCCAACGAGCAGTACTTC
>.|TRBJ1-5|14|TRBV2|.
CASSVGQPVSAQHF
TGTGCCAGCAGTGTAGGACAGCCGGTATCAGCCCAGCATTTT
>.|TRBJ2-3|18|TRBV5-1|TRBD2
CASSYGTSGGPSTDTQYF
TGCGCCAGCAGCTACGGGACTAGCGGGGGTCCTAGCACAGATACGCAGTATTTT
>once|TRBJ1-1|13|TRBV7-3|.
CASSPYRGSEAFF
TGTGCCAGCAGCCCGTATCGCGGGTCTGAAGCTTTCTTT
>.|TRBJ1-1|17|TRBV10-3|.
CAISKNTGRQGGTEAFF
TGTGCCATCAGTAAAAATACGGGACGCCAGGGAGGTACTGAAGCTTTCTTT
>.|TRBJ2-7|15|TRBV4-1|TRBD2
CASSQVGLAGDEQYF
TGCGCCAGCAGCCAAGTCGGACTAGCGGGGGACGAGCAGTACTTC
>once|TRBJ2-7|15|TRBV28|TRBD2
CASSLFGGSTYEQYF
TGTGCCAGCAGTTTATTTGGCGGGAGCACTTACGAGCAGTACTTC
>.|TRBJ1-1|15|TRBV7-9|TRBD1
CASSLETGANTEAFF
TGTGCCAGCAGCTTAGAGACAGGGGCGAACACTGAAGCTTTCTTT
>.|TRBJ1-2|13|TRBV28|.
CASSFRTAHGYTF
TGTGCCAGCAGTTTCCGGACAGCGCATGGCTACACCTTC
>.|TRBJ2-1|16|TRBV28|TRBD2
CASRLPPGGGSNEQFF
TGTGCCAGCAGACTCCCTCCGGGAGGTGGGTCAAATGAGCAGTTCTTC
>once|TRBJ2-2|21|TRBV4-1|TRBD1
CASSFSPRDRGPEMETGELFF
TGCGCCAGCAGCTTCTCCCCCCGGGACAGGGGCCCAGAAATGGAAACCGGGGAGCTGTTTTTT
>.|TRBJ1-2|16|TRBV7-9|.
CASSLSRTEINYGYTF
TGTGCCAGCAGCTTATCGAGGACAGAGATTAACTATGGCTACACCTTC
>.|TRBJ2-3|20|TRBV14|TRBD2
CASSQDYLAGGKAGTDTQYF
TGTGCCAGCAGCCAAGATTACCTAGCGGGAGGAAAGGCCGGCACAGATACGCAGTATTTT
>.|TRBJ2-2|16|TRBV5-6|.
CASRQGGVGNTGELFF
TGTGCCAGCAGACAGGGGGGGGTCGGGAACACCGGGGAGCTGTTTTTT
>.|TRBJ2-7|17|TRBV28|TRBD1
CASSPQGQGLLDHEQYF
TGTGCCAGCAGTCCGCAGGGACAGGGCCTTCTGGATCACGAGCAGTACTTC
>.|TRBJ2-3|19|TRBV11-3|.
CASSFPQGLFPNSTDTQYF
TGTGCCAGCAGCTTTCCCCAGGGCCTCTTCCCCAATAGCACAGATACGCAGTATTTT
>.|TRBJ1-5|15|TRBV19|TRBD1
CASIKGQYSNQPQHF
TGTGCCAGTATCAAGGGACAGTATAGCAATCAGCCCCAGCATTTT
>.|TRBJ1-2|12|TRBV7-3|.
CASSLVGEGYTF
TGTGCCAGCAGTTTAGTTGGAGAGGGCTACACCTTC
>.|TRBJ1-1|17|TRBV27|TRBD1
CASSPILGGSMNTEAFF
TGTGCCAGCAGCCCAATATTAGGGGGCTCAATGAACACTGAAGCTTTCTTT
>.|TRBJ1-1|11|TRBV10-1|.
CAIPTGSEAFF
TGCGCCATCCCTACAGGGTCTGAAGCTTTCTTT
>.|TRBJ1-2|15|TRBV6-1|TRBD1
CASNFEGQSNYGYTF
TGTGCCAGCAACTTCGAGGGACAGTCAAACTATGGCTACACCTTC
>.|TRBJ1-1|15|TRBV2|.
CASRPASGSNTEAFF
TGTGCCAGCAGGCCGGCCTCAGGATCGAACACTGAAGCTTTCTTT
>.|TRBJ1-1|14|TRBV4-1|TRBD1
CASRQTGVVSEAFF
TGCGCCAGCAGGCAGACAGGGGTGGTGTCTGAAGCTTTCTTT
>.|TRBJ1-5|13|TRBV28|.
CASVKYLNQPQHF
TGTGCCAGCGTTAAATATCTCAATCAGCCCCAGCATTTT
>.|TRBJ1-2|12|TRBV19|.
CASQPPGLGYTF
TGTGCCAGTCAACCGCCGGGGTTGGGCTACACCTTC
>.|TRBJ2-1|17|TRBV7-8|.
CASSLVVGADSYNEQFF
TGTGCCAGCAGCTTAGTCGTAGGGGCAGACTCCTACAATGAGCAGTTCTTC
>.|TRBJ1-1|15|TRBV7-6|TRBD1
CASSNPTGGRTEAFF
TGTGCCAGCAGCAACCCAACAGGGGGCAGGACTGAAGCTTTCTTT
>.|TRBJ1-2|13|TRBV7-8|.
CASSLDRRSGYTF
TGTGCCAGCAGCTTAGACCGTCGTAGCGGCTACACCTTC
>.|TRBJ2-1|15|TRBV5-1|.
CASSLVELLYNEQFF
TGCGCCAGCAGCTTGGTGGAGCTACTTTACAATGAGCAGTTCTTC
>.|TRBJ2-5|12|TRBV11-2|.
CASSHRGGDPHF
TGTGCCAGCAGCCACCGAGGGGGGGACCCGCACTTC
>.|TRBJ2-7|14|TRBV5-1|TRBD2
CASSFSGSSYEQYF
TGCGCCAGCAGCTTTAGCGGGAGCTCCTACGAGCAGTACTTC
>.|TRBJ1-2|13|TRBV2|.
CASSWDKIYGYTF
TGTGCCAGCAGTTGGGACAAAATCTATGGCTACACCTTC
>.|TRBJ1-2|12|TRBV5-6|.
CASSPDRYGYTF
TGTGCCAGCAGTCCAGACAGATATGGCTACACCTTC
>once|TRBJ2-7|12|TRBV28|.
CASSLLLGEQYF
TGTGCCAGCAGTTTATTACTAGGCGAGCAGTACTTC
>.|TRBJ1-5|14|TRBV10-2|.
CASSDPAGFQPQHF
TGCGCCAGCAGTGACCCTGCAGGGTTTCAGCCCCAGCATTTT
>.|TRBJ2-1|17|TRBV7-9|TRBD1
CASSLRSQQGFYNEQFF
TGTGCCAGCAGCTTAAGGTCTCAACAGGGGTTCTACAATGAGCAGTTCTTC